The present entry profiles one TCR beta chain with its context. This clonotype was found many times. What this receptor recognizes is not known. Qualities for individual bases were not recorded, and no much larger clone is one base off. From the germline V gene, CDR1 is SGDLS and CDR2 is YYNGEE. The CDR3 measures 14 amino acids from cysteine to phenylalanine. Only CDR3 DNA remains: 42 bases, in frame from the first base. The junction shows trimming of 4 bases on V and 2 bases on J, plus 13 bases between the germline ends. The run used an Illumina NovaSeq 6000. cDNA libraries for TCRalpha and TCRbeta were prepared by 5'RACE using constant-segment primers, with sample barcodes and unique molecular identifiers added. Trizol reagent was used to extract RNA from every sample. The libraries were amplified in two PCR steps, and the second step added a second sample barcode and Illumina TruSeq adapters. Sequencing of libraries was performed on an Illumina NovaSeq with 2 x 150 bp paired-end reads. The paper's processing steps were these. With migec v1.2.7, reads were demultiplexed and then collapsed into UMI-guided consensus sequences. Using mixcr v2.1.11, UMI consensuses were aligned to TRA and TRB V and J templates and then assembled into clonotypes. Clonotypes were classified as expanded or contracted when called significant by both edgeR and NoisET, with noise models trained on biological replicates. For edgeR calls, the thresholds were a false discovery rate-adjusted p below 0.01 and a log2 fold-change of 1. As an exploratory analysis of dynamics, max-normalized trajectories of the 1000 most abundant clonotypes were examined with PCA combined with hierarchical clustering. The CD4 or CD8 phenotype of responding clones was assigned using the separately sequenced CD4+ and CD8+ repertoires. TCRdb applied fastp at Q25 and MiXCR to the public reads, then kept only in-frame beta chains. Entries are consolidated by CDR3 protein sequence, retaining the most common genes and DNA. The V and J calls and clone size are TCRdb's, not the authors'. The sample table holds about 400,000 distinct CDR3 sequences, of which under 25% were seen once. The ten largest clones capture roughly 14% of the sample.

These data belong to a study of T-cell memory formation after mild COVID-19 (dated by TCRdb to the early 2020s). In the study overall: Most TCR sequence clusters were specific to one of the two donors. Two young, previously healthy adult volunteers, one female and one male, were included in the cohort. Longitudinal TCRalpha and TCRbeta repertoire sequencing tracked T-cell clones expanding and contracting after mild COVID-19 in two donors.

The paper as a whole reports these results and caveats: The study included only two mild cases, and larger cohorts that include severe cases with pre-infection samples were judged to be necessary. From day 15 to 85, contracting clones showed balanced CD4/CD8 phenotypes, whereas a second wave of clones that expanded from day 15 to 37 leaned towards CD4+. The second-wave clones that peaked on day 37 were not confirmed to be SARS-CoV-2 specific. Contracting CD4+ clones were located mainly in the CM and EM memory subsets, whereas CD8+ clones were found to be enriched in EMRA. Some responding clones were found in pre-infection memory, which suggests that pre-existing cross-reactive memory T cells took part in the SARS-CoV-2 response.

Ficoll-Paque density gradient centrifugation was the method used to isolate PBMCs. This clonotype originated in an adult woman who had mild COVID-19 (a few samples of this study predate the infection). The sample titles of this study are shuffled in the database, so cell type and time point are left out; the donor was told from shared clones. Sequenced: PBMCs or a T cell subset sorted from them (not recorded which). The sequence joins TRBV9 to TRBJ2-7; perhaps TRBD1 is the D gene, with 6 bases matching. The nucleotide sequence reads as follows: TGTGCCAGCAGCCCCCGAGGGGGAACCTACGAGCAGTACTTC. It specifies CASSPRGGTYEQYF.